Described below is a single TCR beta chain sequence and its context. Relative to the germline gene, one junction end is altered; a read error may explain this. The length of the CDR3 is 14 residues. CDR1 and CDR2 from the germline V gene are LGHNA and YSLEER. This record comes from a study of molecular identifiers for immune sequencing clone quantification. Generation of bulk TCR libraries relied on previously described methods and listed TCR primers. Using its own MiXCR run on the PCR reads, TCRdb lists one record per CDR3 protein. Of about 500,000 distinct CDR3 sequences listed, about a fifth are singletons.

The sequence came from a human donor in good health. Some libraries in this study had Jurkat cell RNA spiked in. The chain carries TRBV4-3 and TRBJ1-1; D remains ambiguous. Sequencing input: naive CD8+ T cells from blood, with Jurkat cell RNA spiked in. Subset here: FACS-sorted CD8+CD4-CCR7+CD45RA+ naive T cells. CDR3 in DNA: TGCGCCAGCAGACAAGATCGGCAGTACACTGAAGCTTTCTTT. It encodes CASRQDRQYTEAFF.